The T cell receptor beta chain under discussion was sequenced for a study of CD8 T cells in ankylosing spondylitis. The germline gives CDR1 MDHEN, CDR2 SYDVKM. The ends lost 3 bases at V and 7 bases at J; junction bases unmatched: 4. CDR3 length: 15 residues. Using its own MiXCR run on the 5' RACE reads, TCRdb lists one record per CDR3 protein. Among roughly 220,000 distinct CDR3 sequences listed, about 11% were seen once. The TCR sequence derives from a male donor with ankylosing spondylitis or in good health (not recorded which). The chain uses TRBV28 and TRBJ2-1, with 12 bases fitting TRBD1. The material sequenced was blood, either unsorted or a sorted T cell fraction (not recorded which). CDR3 residues: CASSFGGQGANEQFF. In nucleotides, the CDR3 is TGTGCCAGCAGTTTTGGGGGACAGGGGGCAAATGAGCAGTTCTTC.